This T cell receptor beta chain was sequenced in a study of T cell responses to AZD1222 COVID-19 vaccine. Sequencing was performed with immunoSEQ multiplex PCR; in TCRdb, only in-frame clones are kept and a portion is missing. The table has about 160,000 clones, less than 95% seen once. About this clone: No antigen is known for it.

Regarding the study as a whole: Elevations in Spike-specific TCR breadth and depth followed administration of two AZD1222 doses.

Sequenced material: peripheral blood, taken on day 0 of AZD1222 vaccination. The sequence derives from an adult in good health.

This chain's CDR3 is CASSSGRASV. CDR3 DNA: TGTGCTAGTAGCAGCGGCAGGGCAAGCGTC. The chain couples TRBV12-5 to TRBJ2-7, with D possibly called TRBD1 or TRBD2 (5 bases each). CDR1 and CDR2 from the germline V gene are LGHNT and FRNRAP. The CDR3 consists of 10 residues.